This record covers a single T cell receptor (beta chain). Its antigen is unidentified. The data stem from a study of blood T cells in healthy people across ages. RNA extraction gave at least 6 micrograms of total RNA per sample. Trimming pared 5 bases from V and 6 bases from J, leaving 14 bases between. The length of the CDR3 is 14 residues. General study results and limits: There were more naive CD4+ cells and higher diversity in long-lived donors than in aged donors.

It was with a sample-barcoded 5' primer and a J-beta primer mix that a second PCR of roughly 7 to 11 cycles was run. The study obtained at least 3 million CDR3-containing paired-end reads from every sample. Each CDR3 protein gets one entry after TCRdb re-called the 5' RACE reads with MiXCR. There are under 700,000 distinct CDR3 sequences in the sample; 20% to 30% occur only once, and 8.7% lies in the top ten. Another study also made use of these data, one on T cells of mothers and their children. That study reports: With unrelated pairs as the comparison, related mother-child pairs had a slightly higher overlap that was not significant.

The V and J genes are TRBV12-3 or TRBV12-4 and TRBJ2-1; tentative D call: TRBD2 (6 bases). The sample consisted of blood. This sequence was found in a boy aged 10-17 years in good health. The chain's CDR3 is CASSTPGLINEQFF. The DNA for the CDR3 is TGTGCCAGCAGTACGCCGGGACTGATCAATGAGCAGTTCTTC.